Shown below are 2 T cell receptor beta chains from a single sample sequenced in a study of Ad26.COV2.S vaccination and SARS-CoV-2 variants. Stated treatment: roughly 19 received Ad26.COV2.S at low or high dose, single or two shots; a few received placebo; per-sample allocation not given. Samples came from day 63 after the first vaccine or placebo injection. Only in-frame clones appear in the TCRdb table, and some are missing; sequencing was by immunoSEQ multiplex PCR. The data hold 350,000 to 450,000 clones, with around 86% observed a single time. Material: peripheral blood, obtained in a trial of Ad26.COV2.S vaccine versus placebo. The receptor set was obtained from a person aged 18-65 years who received the Ad26.COV2.S COVID-19 vaccine or a placebo.

The chain combines TRBV6-5 with TRBJ2-3, with 8 bases fitting TRBD1. The V gene end was trimmed by 6 bases and the J gene end by 4 bases; junction bases not matched to a gene: 9. This CDR3 is 15 amino acids long. Germline CDR1 MNHEY, CDR2 SVGAGI. The CDR3 region is CASSPTGEQADTQYF. CDR3 nucleotides: TGTGCCAGCAGCCCGACAGGGGAGCAGGCAGATACGCAGTATTTT.

The J gene is TRBJ2-5, the V gene TRBV6-1; TRBD2 might be the D (6 bases). The V gene lost 3 bases and the J gene lost 2 bases, with 16 bases spanning the gap. CDR1 is MNHNS, CDR2 SASEGT, per germline. The CDR3 extends over 16 amino acids. The CDR3 nucleotides are TGTGCCAGCAGTGATTTGGGGACTCCTGGACAAGAGACCCAGTACTTC. This sequence encodes CASSDLGTPGQETQYF.